The 32 T cell receptor beta chains reported below all come from one sample, sequenced in a study of cytomegalovirus exposure and HLA in healthy donors. Primers for the PCR totalled 60 Vbeta and 13 Jbeta. The method was immunoSEQ multiplex PCR; TCRdb's version includes in-frame clones alone and lacks a portion of them. The listing records 96,000 or so clones. Sequenced input: PBMCs. These receptors were obtained from a woman in her twenties or thirties in good health and CMV-seronegative.

The J gene is TRBJ1-4, the V gene TRBV6-6, with 9 positions matching TRBD1. V dropped 6 bases and J dropped 2; count of bases not matched to a gene: 1. CDR1 and CDR2 from the germline V gene are MNHNY and SVGAGI (reference sequence). The CDR3 is made up of 14 amino acids. The CDR3 here is CASRGTGTNEKLFF. Written as DNA, the CDR3 is TGTGCCAGCAGGGGGACAGGGACTAATGAAAAACTGTTTTTT.

The chain employs TRBV6-4 and TRBJ2-2; unclear D gene. V dropped 2 bases and J dropped 1 base, with 8 bases sitting between them. Germline CDR1 MRHNA, CDR2 SNTAGT. The CDR3 extends over 15 amino acids. This CDR3 is CASSDISENTGELFF. As DNA, the CDR3 is TGTGCCAGCAGTGACATAAGCGAGAACACCGGGGAGCTGTTTTTT.

The rearrangement uses TRBV28 and TRBJ2-7, with a tentative D call TRBD2 (5 bases). Trimming shortened V by 2 bases and J by 7 bases, and 15 bases separated the two germline ends. The CDR3 loop spans 14 amino acids. The V gene's germline CDR1 is MDHEN and CDR2 SYDVKM. The CDR3 DNA follows: TGTGCCAGCAGTTTAAGGGAGTGGGAAGTGGAGCAGTACTTC. It yields the protein CASSLREWEVEQYF.

The chain is built from TRBV6-5 and TRBJ2-1, with D maybe TRBD2 (6 bases). Germline-derived CDR1 and CDR2 are MNHEY and SVGAGI. V was clipped by 0 bases and J by 5 bases, with 11 bases between them. The CDR3 totals 15 residues. The CDR3 nucleotides are TGTGCCAGCAGTTACTCGACCCGCGGGGACAATGAGCAGTTCTTC. Translation: CASSYSTRGDNEQFF.

The chain employs TRBV7-2 and TRBJ1-1; D is unresolved. Per the germline V gene, CDR1 is SGHTA and CDR2 is FQGNSA. The V gene lost 5 bases and the J gene lost 1 base, with 14 bases spanning the gap. There are 15 residues in the CDR3. CDR3 nucleotides: TGTGCCAGCAGCCCCGTTGGGCGCCGGAACACTGAAGCTTTCTTT. It codes for CASSPVGRRNTEAFF. The full variable domain, its missing parts supplied by reference TRBV7-2 and TRBJ1-1, is GAGVSQSPSNKVTEKGKDVELRCDPISGHTALYWYRQSLGQGLEFLIYFQGNSAPDKSGLPSDRFSAERTGGSVSTLTIQRTQQEDSAVYLCASSPVGRRNTEAFFGQGTRLTVV.

The J gene is TRBJ1-4, the V gene TRBV7-9; the D gene is possibly TRBD1 (6 bases). The CDR3 is 17 residues long. Germline-derived CDR1 and CDR2 are SEHNR and FQNEAQ (reference sequence). With 0 bases removed from V and 7 bases from J, the gap between germline ends came to 18 bases. Here the CDR3 reads CASSLAQYSDRSEKLFF. The CDR3 DNA follows: TGTGCCAGCAGCTTAGCGCAGTATTCGGACAGAAGTGAAAAACTGTTTTTT.

This sequence joins TRBV7-9 and TRBJ2-1; TRBD2 aligns across 7 bases. Germline loops: CDR1 SEHNR, CDR2 FQNEAQ (reference sequence). V lost 2 bases to trimming and J lost 7 bases; unmatched junction nucleotides: 8. This CDR3 contains 15 residues. CDR3 nucleotide sequence: TGTGCCAGCAGCTTACCTTTCCGGCGGGAGAATGAGCAGTTCTTC. Translated: CASSLPFRRENEQFF.

This chain connects TRBV5-4 to TRBJ1-2; D is unresolved. Per germline, CDR1 SGHNT and CDR2 YYREEE (reference sequence). The V end was cut by 3 bases, the J end by 3 bases, with 6 bases between. The CDR3 runs to 12 residues. CDR3 sequence (DNA): TGTGCCAGCAGCTCCCCCGACTATGGCTACACCTTC. It specifies CASSSPDYGYTF.

This rearrangement joins TRBV5-1 to TRBJ2-3; no reliable D call. The CDR3 consists of 14 residues. Germline assignment: CDR1 SGHRS and CDR2 YFSETQ. The ends were cut back, 3 bases at V and 4 bases at J, with 12 bases in the middle. CDR3: CASSYSRDADTQYF. DNA of the CDR3: TGCGCCAGCAGCTACTCTAGAGACGCAGATACGCAGTATTTT. Complete variable domain (other parts from reference TRBV5-1 and TRBJ2-3): KAGVTQTPRYLIKTRGQQVTLSCSPISGHRSVSWYQQTPGQGLQFLFEYFSETQRNKGNFPGRFSGRQFSNSRSEMNVSTLELGDSALYLCASSYSRDADTQYFGPGTRLTVL.

The rearrangement uses TRBV6-5 and TRBJ1-2; a possible D gene is TRBD1 (5 bases). The CDR3 extends over 13 amino acids. Germline V gene data show CDR1 as MNHEY and CDR2 as SVGAGI. V dropped 2 bases and J dropped 4 bases, with 8 bases sitting between them. CDR3 DNA sequence: TGTGCCAGCAGTTACGACAGTGTCTATGGCTACACCTTC. It codes for CASSYDSVYGYTF.

The chain couples TRBV5-1 to TRBJ2-7; no definite D call. Germline CDR1 and CDR2: SGHRS and YFSETQ. CDR3 length: 13 residues. Trimming removed 5 bases from V and 2 bases from J, with 11 bases in between. The CDR3 coding sequence is TGCGCCAGCAGAGGCAGACTCCCCTACGAGCAGTACTTC. It is translated as CASRGRLPYEQYF.

The V call is TRBV5-1, the J call TRBJ2-5; a possible D gene is TRBD2 (5 bases). This CDR3 has 14 residues. Trimming left V 0 bases short and J 5 bases short, with 11 bases between. From germline, CDR1 is SGHRS and CDR2 YFSETQ. The CDR3 loop reads CASSLDGRAETQYF. The CDR3 bases are TGCGCCAGCAGCTTGGACGGGCGGGCGGAGACCCAGTACTTC.

The chain joins TRBV28 to TRBJ2-7; 10 bases match TRBD1. The CDR3 has 14 residues. Trimming took 3 bases from V and 4 from J; bases not matched to a gene: 3. Germline V gene data show CDR1 as MDHEN and CDR2 as SYDVKM. CDR3 coding DNA: TGTGCCAGCAGTTTCCCGGGACAGGGGTACGAGCAGTACTTC. This sequence encodes CASSFPGQGYEQYF.

This chain uses TRBV25-1 with TRBJ2-1, with 10 positions matching TRBD1. The V gene end was trimmed by 4 bases and the J gene end by 7 bases; junction bases not matched to a gene: 7. This CDR3 spans 15 amino acids. Germline V gene data show CDR1 as MGHDK and CDR2 as SYGVNS. CDR3: CASSAAGQGRNEQFF. In nucleotides, the CDR3 is TGTGCCAGCAGTGCCGCGGGACAGGGGAGGAATGAGCAGTTCTTC.

Here the CDR3 reads CASNPLGQGGEAFF. As DNA, the CDR3 is TGTGCCAGCAACCCCCTGGGACAGGGGGGAGAGGCTTTCTTT. The genes are TRBV6-5 and TRBJ1-1; TRBD1 matches at 11 bases. V was clipped by 7 bases and J by 11 bases; unmatched bases: 12. This CDR3 is 14 amino acids long. Germline V gene lookup returns CDR1 MNHEY and CDR2 SVGAGI.

The chain joins TRBV19 to TRBJ1-2; D remains unclear. Per the germline V gene, CDR1 is LNHDA and CDR2 is SQIVND (reference sequence). V shed 3 bases and J shed 3 bases, with 11 bases lying between them. The CDR3 extends over 14 amino acids. The CDR3 loop is CASSIGPNDYGYTF. The CDR3 DNA reads TGTGCCAGTAGTATTGGGCCCAACGACTATGGCTACACCTTC. Variable domain in full (rest from reference TRBV19 and TRBJ1-2): DGGITQSPKYLFRKEGQNVTLSCEQNLNHDAMYWYRQDPGQGLRLIYYSQIVNDFQKGDIAEGYSVSREKKESFPLTVTSAQKNPTAFYLCASSIGPNDYGYTFGSGTRLTVV.

The V gene is TRBV19, the J gene TRBJ2-7; D may be TRBD1 (5 bases). Trimming removed 8 bases from V and 2 bases from J, with 13 bases in between. CDR1 is LNHDA and CDR2 is SQIVND in the germline V gene (reference sequence). This CDR3 has 13 amino acids. CDR3 sequence reads: CASSQGFPYEQYF. CDR3 DNA: TGTGCCAGTTCGCAGGGATTCCCCTACGAGCAGTACTTC. Full variable domain (rest looked up from reference TRBV19 and TRBJ2-7): DGGITQSPKYLFRKEGQNVTLSCEQNLNHDAMYWYRQDPGQGLRLIYYSQIVNDFQKGDIAEGYSVSREKKESFPLTVTSAQKNPTAFYLCASSQGFPYEQYFGPGTRLTVT.

DNA for the CDR3: TGTGCCAGGGCCAGCTATGGCTACACCTTC. This gives the protein CARASYGYTF. The chain employs TRBV2 and TRBJ1-2; no clear D. V was cut by 9 bases and J by 4 bases, with 6 bases left in between. Germline lookup yields CDR1 SNHLY and CDR2 FYNNEI. The CDR3 is 10 residues long. The variable domain in full, with the rest retrieved from reference TRBV2 and TRBJ1-2, is EPEVTQTPSHQVTQMGQEVILRCVPISNHLYFYWYRQILGQKVEFLVSFYNNEISEKSEIFDDQFSVERPDGSNFTLKIRSTKLEDSAMYFCARASYGYTFGSGTRLTVV.

This chain joins TRBV28 and TRBJ1-5; the match to TRBD1 covers 10 bases. The CDR3 is 15 amino acids. V shed 4 bases, J shed 6 bases, and the junction held 6 bases outside the gene matches. Per germline, CDR1 MDHEN and CDR2 SYDVKM. The CDR3 loop reads CASSSGTGESQPQHF. In DNA, the CDR3 is TGTGCCAGCAGTTCCGGGACAGGGGAAAGTCAGCCCCAGCATTTT.

The chain joins TRBV29-1 to TRBJ2-3, with TRBD2 matching 12 bases. This CDR3 region has 17 residues. J gave up 3 bases and V 0 bases, and 7 bases lay outside the gene matches. Germline values: CDR1 SQVTM, CDR2 ANQGSEA. This CDR3 is CSVEDPSGRGMTDTQYF. DNA for the CDR3: TGCAGCGTTGAAGATCCTAGCGGGAGGGGAATGACAGATACGCAGTATTTT.

The rearrangement uses TRBV18 and TRBJ1-1, with no clear D. The ends were cut back, 4 bases at V and 7 bases at J, with 16 bases in the middle. Germline V gene data show CDR1 as KGHSH and CDR2 as LQKENI. CDR3 length: 14 amino acids. CDR3 region: CASSHPGDGVEAFF. The CDR3 region has the DNA TGTGCCAGCTCACATCCGGGAGACGGAGTTGAAGCTTTCTTT.

The chain is built from TRBV6-5 and TRBJ1-5; 8 nucleotides line up with TRBD1. The CDR3 consists of 14 residues. In germline, CDR1 is MNHEY, CDR2 SVGAGI. V was clipped by 5 bases and J by 7 bases; unmatched bases: 7. CDR3 residues: CASSPTGAGQPQHF. Written as DNA, the CDR3 is TGTGCCAGCAGTCCGACAGGGGCGGGACAGCCCCAGCATTTT.

The chain is built from TRBV18 and TRBJ1-3; D is undetermined. This CDR3 has 14 amino acids. Germline loops: CDR1 KGHSH, CDR2 LQKENI. V dropped 3 bases and J dropped 2 bases, with 8 bases sitting between them. CDR3 nucleotide sequence: TGTGCCAGCTCACCGGCGGAGGCTGGAAACACCATATATTTT. Translation gives CASSPAEAGNTIYF.

J is TRBJ2-7 and V is TRBV4-1; D unresolved. V was cut by 1 base and J by 0 bases, with 10 bases left in between. Germline CDR1 MGHRA, CDR2 YSYEKL. The CDR3 extends over 15 amino acids. The chain's CDR3 is CASSQALFSSYEQYF. DNA of the CDR3: TGCGCCAGCAGCCAAGCTCTTTTTAGCTCCTACGAGCAGTACTTC.

The chain combines TRBV9 with TRBJ1-2, with D tentatively TRBD1 (5 bases). Germline-derived CDR1 and CDR2 are SGDLS and YYNGEE. V lost 2 bases and J lost 6, with 17 bases in between. The CDR3 loop spans 15 amino acids. The CDR3 reads CASSVGPSAEDGYTF. As DNA, the CDR3 is TGTGCCAGCAGCGTGGGGCCGTCCGCAGAGGATGGCTACACCTTC.

The rearrangement links TRBV5-1 to TRBJ2-5; 11 bases are shared with TRBD2. CDR3 length: 16 amino acids. Germline-derived CDR1 and CDR2 are SGHRS and YFSETQ. The J segment lost 4 bases and the V segment lost 2 bases, leaving 7 bases of the junction unmatched. In nucleotides, the CDR3 is TGCGCCAGCAGCTTAAATAGCGGGGGGGCCGGAGAGACCCAGTACTTC. Protein: CASSLNSGGAGETQYF.

The chain combines TRBV5-1 with TRBJ2-6; 8 positions agree with TRBD1. The CDR3 is made up of 16 amino acids. The germline V gene encodes CDR1 SGHRS and CDR2 YFSETQ. The junction had 7 bases not matched to a gene; V was cut back by 4 bases and J by 4 bases. CDR3 amino acids: CASSARQGIGANVLTF. The CDR3 coding sequence is TGCGCCAGCAGCGCCAGACAGGGGATAGGGGCCAACGTCCTGACTTTC. Looking up the rest from reference TRBV5-1 and TRBJ2-6 gives the full variable domain: KAGVTQTPRYLIKTRGQQVTLSCSPISGHRSVSWYQQTPGQGLQFLFEYFSETQRNKGNFPGRFSGRQFSNSRSEMNVSTLELGDSALYLCASSARQGIGANVLTFGAGSRLTVL.

The chain links TRBV27 to TRBJ2-3; 9 bases are shared with TRBD1. V lost 5 bases and J lost 9; bases outside the gene matches: 9. The CDR3 loop spans 14 amino acids. The germline gives CDR1 MNHEY, CDR2 SMNVEV (reference sequence). The CDR3 sequence: CASSPTGGDQTQYF. The CDR3 DNA follows: TGTGCCAGCAGTCCGACAGGGGGAGATCAGACGCAGTATTTT.

The genes are TRBV5-4 and TRBJ2-1; 7 bases are a match to TRBD2. Germline V gives CDR1 SGHNT, CDR2 YYREEE (reference sequence). The V and J ends lost 4 bases and 10 bases, in that order; junction bases with no gene match: 14. There are 15 residues in the CDR3. The CDR3 coding sequence is TGTGCCAGCAGCGGCGGGGGTTTGACCCGGGGGGAGCAGTTCTTC. It translates to CASSGGGLTRGEQFF.

The chain couples TRBV6-5 to TRBJ2-2; D call uncertain. V was shortened by 2 bases and J by 3 bases, with 4 bases between the two germline ends. The CDR3 loop spans 13 amino acids. Germline CDR1 reads MNHEY; CDR2 reads SVGAGI. CDR3 amino acids: CASSYSYTGELFF. DNA of the CDR3: TGTGCCAGCAGTTACAGCTACACCGGGGAGCTGTTTTTT.

V gene TRBV10-3 combines with J gene TRBJ2-1, with 8 bases fitting TRBD1. This CDR3 is 14 amino acids long. Germline loops: CDR1 ENHRY, CDR2 SYGVKD. V gave up 10 bases and J gave up 0 bases; unmatched junction bases: 5. CDR3 bases: TGTGCCACGGACGACAGGGGCTCCTACAATGAGCAGTTCTTC. This sequence encodes CATDDRGSYNEQFF.

The genes are TRBV7-8 and TRBJ2-7; TRBD2 matches 9 bases. Germline V CDR1 and CDR2: SGHVS, FQNEAQ. The CDR3 extends over 14 amino acids. Losses at the gene ends were 8 bases for V and 6 bases for J; bases not matched to a gene: 11. The CDR3 region is CASGRSGGRPEQYF. CDR3 sequence (DNA): TGTGCCAGCGGTCGAAGCGGGGGGAGGCCCGAGCAGTACTTC.